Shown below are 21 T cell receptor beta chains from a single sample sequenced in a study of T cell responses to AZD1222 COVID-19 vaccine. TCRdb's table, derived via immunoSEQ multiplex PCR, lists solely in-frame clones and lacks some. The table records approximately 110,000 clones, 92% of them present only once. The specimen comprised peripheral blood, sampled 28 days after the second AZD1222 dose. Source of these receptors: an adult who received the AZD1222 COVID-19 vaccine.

CDR3 amino acids: CASSTGQTRVGYTF. The CDR3 nucleotides read TGTGCCAGCAGCACTGGACAAACTCGCGTAGGCTACACCTTC. J is TRBJ1-2 and V is TRBV28; weak D call: TRBD1 (5 bases). V lost 6 bases and J lost 8, with 19 bases in between. Looked up from germline, CDR1 is MDHEN and CDR2 is SYDVKM. The CDR3 contains 14 residues.

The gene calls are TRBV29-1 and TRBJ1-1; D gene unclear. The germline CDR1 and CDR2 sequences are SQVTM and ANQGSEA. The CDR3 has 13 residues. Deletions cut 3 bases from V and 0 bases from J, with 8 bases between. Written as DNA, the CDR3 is TGCAGCGTTGATTGGCCGCTGAACACTGAAGCTTTCTTT. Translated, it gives CSVDWPLNTEAFF.

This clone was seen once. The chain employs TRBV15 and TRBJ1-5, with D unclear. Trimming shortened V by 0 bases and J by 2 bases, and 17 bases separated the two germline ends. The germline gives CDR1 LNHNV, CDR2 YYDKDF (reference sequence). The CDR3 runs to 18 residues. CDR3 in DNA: TGTGCCACCAGCAGAGATGGGCAGTCCAGTATCCGCAATCAGCCCCAGCATTTT. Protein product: CATSRDGQSSIRNQPQHF.

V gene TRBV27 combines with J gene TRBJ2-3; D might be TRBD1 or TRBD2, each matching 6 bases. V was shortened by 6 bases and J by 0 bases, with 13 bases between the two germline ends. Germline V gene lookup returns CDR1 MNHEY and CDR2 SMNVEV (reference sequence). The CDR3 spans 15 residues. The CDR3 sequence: CASSLGGPSTDTQYF. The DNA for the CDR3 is TGTGCCAGCAGCCTTGGGGGGCCTAGCACAGATACGCAGTATTTT.

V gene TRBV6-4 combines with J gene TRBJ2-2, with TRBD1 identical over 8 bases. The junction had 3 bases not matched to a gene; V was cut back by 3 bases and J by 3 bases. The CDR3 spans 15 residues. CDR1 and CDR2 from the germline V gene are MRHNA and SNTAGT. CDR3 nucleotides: TGTGCCAGCAGTGAACGACAGGGGTACACCGGGGAGCTGTTTTTT. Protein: CASSERQGYTGELFF.

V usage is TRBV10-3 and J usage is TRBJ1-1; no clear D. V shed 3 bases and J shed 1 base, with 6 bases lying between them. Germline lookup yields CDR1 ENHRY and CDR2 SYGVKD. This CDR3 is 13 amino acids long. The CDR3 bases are TGTGCCATCAGTGATCAGCGGAACACTGAAGCTTTCTTT. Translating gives CAISDQRNTEAFF.

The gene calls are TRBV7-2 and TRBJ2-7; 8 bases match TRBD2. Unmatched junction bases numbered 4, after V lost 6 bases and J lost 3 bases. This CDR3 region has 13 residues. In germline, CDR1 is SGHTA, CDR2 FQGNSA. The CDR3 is CASRLAVDYEQYF. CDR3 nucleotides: TGTGCCAGCAGACTAGCGGTAGACTACGAGCAGTACTTC.

CDR3 region: CASSHYNEQFF. In DNA form, the CDR3 reads TGTGCCAGCAGCCATTACAATGAGCAGTTCTTC. V usage is TRBV3-1 (or the pseudogene TRBV3-2) and J usage is TRBJ2-1; D unclear. Trimming left V 3 bases short and J 4 bases short, with 1 base between. In germline, CDR1 is LGHDT, CDR2 YNNKEL (reference sequence). CDR3 length: 11 residues.

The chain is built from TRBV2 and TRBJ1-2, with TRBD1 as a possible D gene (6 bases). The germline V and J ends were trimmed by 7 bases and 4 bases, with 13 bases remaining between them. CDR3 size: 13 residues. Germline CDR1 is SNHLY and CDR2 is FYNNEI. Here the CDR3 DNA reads TGTGCCAGCACCCAAGGGGGTCGCTATGGCTACACCTTC. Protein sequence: CASTQGGRYGYTF.

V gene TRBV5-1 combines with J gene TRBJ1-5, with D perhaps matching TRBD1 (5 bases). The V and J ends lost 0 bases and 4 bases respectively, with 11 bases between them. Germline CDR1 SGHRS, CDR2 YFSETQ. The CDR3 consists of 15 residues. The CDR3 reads CASSLEGGGNQPQHF. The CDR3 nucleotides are TGCGCCAGCAGCTTGGAGGGTGGGGGTAATCAGCCCCAGCATTTT.

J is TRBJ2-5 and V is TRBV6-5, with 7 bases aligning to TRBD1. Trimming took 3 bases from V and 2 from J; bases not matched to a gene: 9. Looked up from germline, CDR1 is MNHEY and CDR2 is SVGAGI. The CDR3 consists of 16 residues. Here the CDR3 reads CASSYRQGRGQETQYF. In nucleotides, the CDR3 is TGTGCCAGCAGTTATCGACAGGGAAGGGGGCAAGAGACCCAGTACTTC.

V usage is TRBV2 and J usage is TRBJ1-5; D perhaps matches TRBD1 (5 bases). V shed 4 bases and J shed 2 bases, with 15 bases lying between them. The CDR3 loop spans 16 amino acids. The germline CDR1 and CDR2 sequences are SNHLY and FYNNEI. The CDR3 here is CASSVLGREGNQPQHF. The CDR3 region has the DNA TGTGCCAGCAGTGTATTGGGCAGGGAGGGCAATCAGCCCCAGCATTTT.

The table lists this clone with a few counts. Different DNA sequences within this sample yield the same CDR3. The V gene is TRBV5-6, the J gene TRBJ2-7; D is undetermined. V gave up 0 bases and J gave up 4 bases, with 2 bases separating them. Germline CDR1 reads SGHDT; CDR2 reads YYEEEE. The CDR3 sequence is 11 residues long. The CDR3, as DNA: TGTGCCAGCAGCTTGGGATACGAGCAGTACTTC. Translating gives CASSLGYEQYF.

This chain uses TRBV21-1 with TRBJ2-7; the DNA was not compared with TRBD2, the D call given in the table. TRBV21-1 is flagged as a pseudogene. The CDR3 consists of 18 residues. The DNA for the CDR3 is TGTGCCAGCAGCAAAGGGTCTGAGGGACTAGCGGACTCCTACGAGCAGTACTTC. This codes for CASSKGSEGLADSYEQYF.

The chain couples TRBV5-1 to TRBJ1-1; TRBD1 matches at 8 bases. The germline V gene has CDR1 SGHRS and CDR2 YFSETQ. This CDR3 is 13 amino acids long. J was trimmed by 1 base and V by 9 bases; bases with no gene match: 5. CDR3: CATKGQGNTEAFF. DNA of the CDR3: TGCGCCACCAAAGGACAGGGGAACACTGAAGCTTTCTTT.

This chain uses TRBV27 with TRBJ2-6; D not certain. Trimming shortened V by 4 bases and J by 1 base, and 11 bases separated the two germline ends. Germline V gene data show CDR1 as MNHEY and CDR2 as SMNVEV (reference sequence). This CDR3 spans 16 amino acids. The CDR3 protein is CASSSRPISGANVLTF. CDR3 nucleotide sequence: TGTGCCAGCAGTTCACGGCCGATATCTGGGGCCAACGTCCTGACTTTC.

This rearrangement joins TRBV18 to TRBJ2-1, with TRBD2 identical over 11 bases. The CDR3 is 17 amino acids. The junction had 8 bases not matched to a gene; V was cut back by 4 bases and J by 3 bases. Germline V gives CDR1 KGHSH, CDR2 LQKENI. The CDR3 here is CASSQKGLADNYNEQFF. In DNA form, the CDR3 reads TGTGCCAGCTCACAGAAGGGACTAGCGGACAACTACAATGAGCAGTTCTTC. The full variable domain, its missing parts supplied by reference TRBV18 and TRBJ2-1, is NAGVMQNPRHLVRRRGQEARLRCSPMKGHSHVYWYRQLPEEGLKFMVYLQKENIIDESGMPKERFSAEFPKEGPSILRIQQVVRGDSAAYFCASSQKGLADNYNEQFFGPGTRLTVL.

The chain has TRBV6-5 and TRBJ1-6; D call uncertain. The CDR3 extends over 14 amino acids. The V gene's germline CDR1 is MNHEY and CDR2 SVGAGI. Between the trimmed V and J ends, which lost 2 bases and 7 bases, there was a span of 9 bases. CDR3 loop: CASSYARSNSPLHF. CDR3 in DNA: TGTGCCAGCAGTTACGCAAGGTCAAATTCACCCCTCCACTTT.

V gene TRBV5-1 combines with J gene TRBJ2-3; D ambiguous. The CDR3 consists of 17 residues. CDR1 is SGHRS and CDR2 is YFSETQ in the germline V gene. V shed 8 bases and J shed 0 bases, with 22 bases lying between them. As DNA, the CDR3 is TGCGCCAGTTCACGCGAGGCATGGCGGAGTAGCACAGATACGCAGTATTTT. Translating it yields CASSREAWRSSTDTQYF.

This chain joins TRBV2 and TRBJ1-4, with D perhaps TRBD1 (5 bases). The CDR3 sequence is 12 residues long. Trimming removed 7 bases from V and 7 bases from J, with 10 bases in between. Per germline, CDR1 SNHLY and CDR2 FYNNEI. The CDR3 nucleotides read TGTGCCAGCACCAGGGTTTTTGAAAAACTGTTTTTT. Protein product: CASTRVFEKLFF. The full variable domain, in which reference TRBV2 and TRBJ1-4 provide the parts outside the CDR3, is EPEVTQTPSHQVTQMGQEVILRCVPISNHLYFYWYRQILGQKVEFLVSFYNNEISEKSEIFDDQFSVERPDGSNFTLKIRSTKLEDSAMYFCASTRVFEKLFFGSGTQLSVL.

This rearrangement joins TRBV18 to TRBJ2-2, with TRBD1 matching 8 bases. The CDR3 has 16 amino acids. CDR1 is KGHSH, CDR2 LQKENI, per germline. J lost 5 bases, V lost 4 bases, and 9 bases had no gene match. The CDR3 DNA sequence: TGTGCCAGCTCACTGGGACAGGCTGCGGAGACCGGGGAGCTGTTTTTT. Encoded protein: CASSLGQAAETGELFF.